The source of this T cell receptor (beta chain) is a study of blood T cell repertoires in COVID-19. The method was immunoSEQ multiplex PCR; TCRdb's version includes in-frame clones alone and lacks a portion of them. The sample lists around 140,000 clones, less than 85% occurring once. This CDR3 region has 13 residues. V lost 0 bases to trimming and J lost 3 bases, with 6 bases between them. The germline V gene has CDR1 GTSNPN and CDR2 SVGIG (reference sequence). Only one count was recorded for this clone. The source is a woman older than 75 with acute or convalescent COVID-19. The sequencing input was peripheral blood. The rearrangement uses TRBV30 and TRBJ1-5; D uncertain. CDR3 DNA: TGTGCCTGGAGTGTGAACTACAATCAGCCCCAGCATTTT. Protein sequence: CAWSVNYNQPQHF.